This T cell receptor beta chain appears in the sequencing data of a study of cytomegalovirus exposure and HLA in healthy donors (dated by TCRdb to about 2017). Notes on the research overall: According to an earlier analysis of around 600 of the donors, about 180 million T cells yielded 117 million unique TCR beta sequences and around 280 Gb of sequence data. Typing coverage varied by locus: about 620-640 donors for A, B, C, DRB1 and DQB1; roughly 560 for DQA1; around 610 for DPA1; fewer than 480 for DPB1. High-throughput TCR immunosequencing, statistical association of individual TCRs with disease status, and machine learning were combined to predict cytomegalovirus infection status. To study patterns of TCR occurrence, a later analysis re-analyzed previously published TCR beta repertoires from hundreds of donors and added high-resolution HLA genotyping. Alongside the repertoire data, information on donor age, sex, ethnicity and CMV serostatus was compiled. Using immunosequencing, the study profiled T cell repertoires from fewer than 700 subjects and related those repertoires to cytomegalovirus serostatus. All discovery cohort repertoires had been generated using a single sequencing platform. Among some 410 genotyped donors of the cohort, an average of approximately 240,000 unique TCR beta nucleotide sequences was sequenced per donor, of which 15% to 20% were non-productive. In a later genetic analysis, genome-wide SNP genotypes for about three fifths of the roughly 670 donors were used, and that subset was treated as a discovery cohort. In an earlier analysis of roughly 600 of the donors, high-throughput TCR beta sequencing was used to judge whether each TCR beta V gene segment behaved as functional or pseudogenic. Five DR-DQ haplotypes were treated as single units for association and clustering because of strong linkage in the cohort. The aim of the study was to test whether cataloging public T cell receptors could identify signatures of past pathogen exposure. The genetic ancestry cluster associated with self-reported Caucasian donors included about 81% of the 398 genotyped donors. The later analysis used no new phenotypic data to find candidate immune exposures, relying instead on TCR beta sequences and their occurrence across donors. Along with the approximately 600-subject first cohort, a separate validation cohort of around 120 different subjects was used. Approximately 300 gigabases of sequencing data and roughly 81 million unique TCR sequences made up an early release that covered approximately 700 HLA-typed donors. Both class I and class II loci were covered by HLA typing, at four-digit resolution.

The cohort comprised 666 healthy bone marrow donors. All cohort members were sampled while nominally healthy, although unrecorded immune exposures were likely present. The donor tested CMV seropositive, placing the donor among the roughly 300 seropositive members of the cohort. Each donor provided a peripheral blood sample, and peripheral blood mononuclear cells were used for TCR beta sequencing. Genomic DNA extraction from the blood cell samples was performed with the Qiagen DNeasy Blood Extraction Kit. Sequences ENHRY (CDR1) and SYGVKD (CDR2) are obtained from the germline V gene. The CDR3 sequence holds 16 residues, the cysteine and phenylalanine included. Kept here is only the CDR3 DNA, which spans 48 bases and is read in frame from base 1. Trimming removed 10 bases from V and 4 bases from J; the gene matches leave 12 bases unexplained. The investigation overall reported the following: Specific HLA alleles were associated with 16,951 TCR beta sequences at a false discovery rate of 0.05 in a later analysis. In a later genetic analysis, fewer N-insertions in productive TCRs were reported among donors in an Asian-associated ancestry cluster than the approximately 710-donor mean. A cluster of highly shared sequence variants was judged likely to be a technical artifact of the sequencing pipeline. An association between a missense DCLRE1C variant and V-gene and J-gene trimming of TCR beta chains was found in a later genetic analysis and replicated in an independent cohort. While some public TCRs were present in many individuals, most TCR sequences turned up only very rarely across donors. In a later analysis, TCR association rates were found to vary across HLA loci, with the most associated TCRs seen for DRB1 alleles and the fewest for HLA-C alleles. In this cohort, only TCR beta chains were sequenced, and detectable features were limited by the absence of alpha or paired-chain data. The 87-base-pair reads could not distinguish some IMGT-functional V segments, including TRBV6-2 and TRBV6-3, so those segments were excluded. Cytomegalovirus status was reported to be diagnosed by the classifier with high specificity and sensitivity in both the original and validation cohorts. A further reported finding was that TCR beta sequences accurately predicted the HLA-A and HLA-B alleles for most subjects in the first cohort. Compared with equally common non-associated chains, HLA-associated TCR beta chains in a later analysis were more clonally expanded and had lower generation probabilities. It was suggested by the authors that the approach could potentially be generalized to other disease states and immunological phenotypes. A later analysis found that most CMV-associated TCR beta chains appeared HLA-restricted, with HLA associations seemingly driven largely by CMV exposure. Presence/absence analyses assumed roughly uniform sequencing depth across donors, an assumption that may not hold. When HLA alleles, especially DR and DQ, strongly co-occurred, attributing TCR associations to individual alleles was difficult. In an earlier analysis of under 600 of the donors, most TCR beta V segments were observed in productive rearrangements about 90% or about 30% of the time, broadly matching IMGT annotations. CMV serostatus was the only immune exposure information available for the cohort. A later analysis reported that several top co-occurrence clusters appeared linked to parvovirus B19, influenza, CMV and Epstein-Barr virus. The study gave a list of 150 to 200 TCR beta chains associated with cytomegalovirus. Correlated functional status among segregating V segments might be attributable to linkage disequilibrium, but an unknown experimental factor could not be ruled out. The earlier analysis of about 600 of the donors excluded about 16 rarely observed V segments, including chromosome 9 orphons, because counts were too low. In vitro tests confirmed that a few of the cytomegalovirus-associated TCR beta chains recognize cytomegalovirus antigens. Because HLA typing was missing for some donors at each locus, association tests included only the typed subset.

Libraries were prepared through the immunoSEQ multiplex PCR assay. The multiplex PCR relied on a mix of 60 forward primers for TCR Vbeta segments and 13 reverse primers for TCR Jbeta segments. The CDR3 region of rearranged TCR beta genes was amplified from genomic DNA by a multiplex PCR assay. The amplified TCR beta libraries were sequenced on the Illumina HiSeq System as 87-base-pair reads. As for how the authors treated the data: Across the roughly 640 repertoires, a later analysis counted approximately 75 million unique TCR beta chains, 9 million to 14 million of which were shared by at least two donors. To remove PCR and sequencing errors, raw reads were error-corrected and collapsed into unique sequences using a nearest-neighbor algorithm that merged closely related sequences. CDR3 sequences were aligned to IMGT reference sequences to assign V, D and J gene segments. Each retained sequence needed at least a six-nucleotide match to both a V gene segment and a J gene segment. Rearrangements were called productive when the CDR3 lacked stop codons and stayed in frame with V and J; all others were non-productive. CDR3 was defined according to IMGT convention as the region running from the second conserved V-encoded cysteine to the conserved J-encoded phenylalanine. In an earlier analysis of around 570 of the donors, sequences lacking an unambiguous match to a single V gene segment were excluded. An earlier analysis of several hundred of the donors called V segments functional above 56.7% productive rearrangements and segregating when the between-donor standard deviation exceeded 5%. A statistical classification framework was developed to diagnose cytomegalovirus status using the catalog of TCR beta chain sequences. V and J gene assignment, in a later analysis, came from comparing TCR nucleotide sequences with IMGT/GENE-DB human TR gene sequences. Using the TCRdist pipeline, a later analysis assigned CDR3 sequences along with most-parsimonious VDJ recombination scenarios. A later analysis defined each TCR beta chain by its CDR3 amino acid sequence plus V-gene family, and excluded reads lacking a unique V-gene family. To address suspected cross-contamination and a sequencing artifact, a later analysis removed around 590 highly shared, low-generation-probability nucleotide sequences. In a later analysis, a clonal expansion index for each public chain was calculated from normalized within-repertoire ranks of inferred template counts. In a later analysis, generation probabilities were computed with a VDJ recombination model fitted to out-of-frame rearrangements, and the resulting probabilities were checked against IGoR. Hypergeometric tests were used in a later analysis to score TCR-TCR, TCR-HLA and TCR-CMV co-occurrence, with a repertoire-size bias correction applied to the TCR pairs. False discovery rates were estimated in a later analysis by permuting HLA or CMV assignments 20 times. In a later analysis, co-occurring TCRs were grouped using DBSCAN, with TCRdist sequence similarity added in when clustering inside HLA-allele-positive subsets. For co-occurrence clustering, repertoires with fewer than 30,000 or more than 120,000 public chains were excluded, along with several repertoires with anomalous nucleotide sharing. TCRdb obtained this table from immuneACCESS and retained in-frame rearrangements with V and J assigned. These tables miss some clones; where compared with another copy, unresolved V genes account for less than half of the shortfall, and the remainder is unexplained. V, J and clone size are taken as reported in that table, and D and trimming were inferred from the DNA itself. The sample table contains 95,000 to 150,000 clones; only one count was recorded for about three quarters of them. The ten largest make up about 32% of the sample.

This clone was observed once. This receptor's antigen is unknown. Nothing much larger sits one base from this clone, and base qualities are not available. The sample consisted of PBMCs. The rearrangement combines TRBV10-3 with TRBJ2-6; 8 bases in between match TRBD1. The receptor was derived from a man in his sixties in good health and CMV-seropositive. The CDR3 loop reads CATGQGLMVGANVLTF. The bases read TGTGCCACCGGACAGGGACTTATGGTGGGGGCCAACGTCCTGACTTTC.